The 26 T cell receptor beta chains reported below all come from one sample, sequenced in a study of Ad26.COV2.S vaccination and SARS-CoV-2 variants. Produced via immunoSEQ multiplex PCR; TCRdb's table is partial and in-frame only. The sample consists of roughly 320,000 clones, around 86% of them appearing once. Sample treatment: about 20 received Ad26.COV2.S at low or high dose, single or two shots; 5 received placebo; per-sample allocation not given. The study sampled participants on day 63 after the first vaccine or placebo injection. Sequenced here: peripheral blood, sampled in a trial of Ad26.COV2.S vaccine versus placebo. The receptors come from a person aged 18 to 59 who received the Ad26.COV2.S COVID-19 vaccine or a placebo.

The CDR3 reads CASSLRSQVNQPQHF. CDR3 bases: TGTGCCAGCAGCTTACGGTCACAGGTTAATCAGCCCCAGCATTTT. J is TRBJ1-5 and V is TRBV7-2, with D possibly matching TRBD1 (5 bases). V lost 2 bases, J lost 4 bases, and 12 bases lay in between. This CDR3 spans 15 amino acids. Germline CDR1 is SGHTA and CDR2 is FQGNSA.

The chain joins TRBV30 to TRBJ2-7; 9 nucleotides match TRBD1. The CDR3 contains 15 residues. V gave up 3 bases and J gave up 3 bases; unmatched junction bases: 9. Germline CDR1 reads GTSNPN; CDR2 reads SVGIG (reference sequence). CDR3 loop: CAWRQGARINYEQYF. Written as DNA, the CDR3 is TGTGCCTGGAGACAGGGGGCGCGTATTAACTACGAGCAGTACTTC.

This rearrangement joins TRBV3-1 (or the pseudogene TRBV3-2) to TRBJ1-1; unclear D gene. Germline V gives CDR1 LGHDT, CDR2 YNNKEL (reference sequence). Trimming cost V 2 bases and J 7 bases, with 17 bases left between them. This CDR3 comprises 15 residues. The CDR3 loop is CASSQQIPGRIEAFF. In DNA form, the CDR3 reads TGTGCCAGCAGCCAACAGATCCCGGGGAGGATTGAAGCTTTCTTT.

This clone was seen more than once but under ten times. CDR3 residues: CASGRGGVGRRTEAFF. As DNA, the CDR3 is TGTGCCAGTGGTAGAGGGGGAGTAGGCCGAAGGACTGAAGCTTTCTTT. The chain has TRBV10-3 and TRBJ1-1; TRBD1 might be the D (6 bases). The CDR3 contains 16 residues. Looked up from germline, CDR1 is ENHRY and CDR2 is SYGVKD. V lost 10 bases, J lost 5 bases, and 26 bases lay in between.

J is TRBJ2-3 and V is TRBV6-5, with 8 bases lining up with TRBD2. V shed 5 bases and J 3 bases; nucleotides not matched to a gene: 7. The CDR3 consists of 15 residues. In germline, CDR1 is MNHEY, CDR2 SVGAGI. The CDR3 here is CASSHARGGTDTQYF. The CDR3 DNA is TGTGCCAGCAGTCACGCTCGGGGGGGGACAGATACGCAGTATTTT.

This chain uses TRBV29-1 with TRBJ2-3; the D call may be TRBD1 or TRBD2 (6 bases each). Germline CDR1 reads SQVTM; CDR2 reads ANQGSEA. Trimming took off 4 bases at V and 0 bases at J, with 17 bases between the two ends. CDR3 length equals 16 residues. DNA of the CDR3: TGCAGCGTTGGCCCCCCTCGGGGGCCAAGCACAGATACGCAGTATTTT. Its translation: CSVGPPRGPSTDTQYF.

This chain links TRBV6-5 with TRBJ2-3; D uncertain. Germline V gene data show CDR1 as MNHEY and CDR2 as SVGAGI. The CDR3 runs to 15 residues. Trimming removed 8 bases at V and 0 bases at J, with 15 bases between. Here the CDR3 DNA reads TGTGCCAGCTCCCGCGTCGTACCAAGCACAGATACGCAGTATTTT. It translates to CASSRVVPSTDTQYF.

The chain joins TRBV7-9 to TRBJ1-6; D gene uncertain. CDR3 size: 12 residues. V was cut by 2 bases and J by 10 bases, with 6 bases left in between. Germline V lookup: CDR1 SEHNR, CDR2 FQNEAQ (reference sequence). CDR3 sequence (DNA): TGTGCCAGCAGCTTAACCGGGTCACCCCTCCACTTT. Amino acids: CASSLTGSPLHF. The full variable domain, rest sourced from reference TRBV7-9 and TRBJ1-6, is DTGVSQNPRHKITKRGQNVTFRCDPISEHNRLYWYRQTLGQGPEFLTYFQNEAQLEKSRLLSDRFSAERPKGSFSTLEIQRTEQGDSAMYLCASSLTGSPLHFGNGTRLTVT.

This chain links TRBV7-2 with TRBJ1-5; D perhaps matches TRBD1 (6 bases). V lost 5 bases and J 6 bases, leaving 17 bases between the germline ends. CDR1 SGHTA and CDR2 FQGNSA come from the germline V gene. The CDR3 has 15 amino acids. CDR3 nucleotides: TGTGCCAGCAGCGTTAGGTGGGGGGCCCTTCAGCCCCAGCATTTT. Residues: CASSVRWGALQPQHF.

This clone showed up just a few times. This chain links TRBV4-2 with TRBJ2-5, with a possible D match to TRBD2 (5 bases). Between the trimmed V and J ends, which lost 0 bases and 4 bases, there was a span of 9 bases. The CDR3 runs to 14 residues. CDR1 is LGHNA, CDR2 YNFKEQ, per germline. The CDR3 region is CASSQDRGRETQYF. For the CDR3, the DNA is TGTGCCAGCAGCCAAGATCGAGGGAGAGAGACCCAGTACTTC.

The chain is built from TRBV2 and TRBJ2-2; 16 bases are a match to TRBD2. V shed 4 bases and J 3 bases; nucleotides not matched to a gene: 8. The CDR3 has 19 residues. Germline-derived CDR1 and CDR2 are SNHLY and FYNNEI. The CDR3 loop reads CASSAYGTSGGAYTGELFF. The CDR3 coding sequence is TGTGCCAGCAGTGCCTACGGGACTAGCGGGGGGGCGTACACCGGGGAGCTGTTTTTT.

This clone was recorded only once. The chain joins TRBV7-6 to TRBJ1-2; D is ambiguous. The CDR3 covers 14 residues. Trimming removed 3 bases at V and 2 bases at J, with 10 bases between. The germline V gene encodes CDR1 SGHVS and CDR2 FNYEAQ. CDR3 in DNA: TGTGCCAGCAGCTTGGCGGAAGGGAACTATGGCTACACCTTC. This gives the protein CASSLAEGNYGYTF. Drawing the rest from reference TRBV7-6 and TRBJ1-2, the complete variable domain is GAGVSQSPRYKVTKRGQDVALRCDPISGHVSLYWYRQALGQGPEFLTYFNYEAQQDKSGLPNDRFSAERPEGSISTLTIQRTEQRDSAMYRCASSLAEGNYGYTFGSGTRLTVV.

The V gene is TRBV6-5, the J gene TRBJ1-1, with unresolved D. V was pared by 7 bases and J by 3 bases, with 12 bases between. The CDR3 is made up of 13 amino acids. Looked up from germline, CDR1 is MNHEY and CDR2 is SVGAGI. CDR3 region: CASTDSSDTEAFF. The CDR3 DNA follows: TGTGCCAGCACCGACTCCTCAGACACTGAAGCTTTCTTT.

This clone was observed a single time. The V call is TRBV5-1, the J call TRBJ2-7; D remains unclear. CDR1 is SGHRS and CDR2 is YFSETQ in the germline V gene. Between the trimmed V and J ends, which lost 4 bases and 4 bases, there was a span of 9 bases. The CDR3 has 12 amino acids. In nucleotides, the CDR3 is TGCGCCAGCAGCCCACACGGATACGAGCAGTACTTC. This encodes CASSPHGYEQYF.

The CDR3 spells CASRYLGYTF. The CDR3, as DNA: TGTGCCAGTAGGTACTTGGGCTACACCTTC. V is TRBV19 and J is TRBJ1-2, with D uncertain. V shed 6 bases and J shed 8 bases, with 7 bases lying between them. CDR1 LNHDA and CDR2 SQIVND come from the germline V gene (reference sequence). CDR3 length: 10 amino acids.

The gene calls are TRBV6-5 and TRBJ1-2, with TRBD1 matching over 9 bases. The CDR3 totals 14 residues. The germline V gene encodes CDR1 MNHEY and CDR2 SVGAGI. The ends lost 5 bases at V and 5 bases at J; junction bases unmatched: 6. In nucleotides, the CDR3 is TGTGCCAGCAGTCAGGGACAGGGATGGTATGGCTACACCTTC. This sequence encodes CASSQGQGWYGYTF.

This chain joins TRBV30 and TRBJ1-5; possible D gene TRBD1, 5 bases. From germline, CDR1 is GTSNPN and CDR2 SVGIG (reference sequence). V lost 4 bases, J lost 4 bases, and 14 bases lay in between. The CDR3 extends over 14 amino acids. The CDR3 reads CAWNRLRGNQPQHF. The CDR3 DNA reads TGTGCCTGGAATAGACTTCGGGGGAATCAGCCCCAGCATTTT.

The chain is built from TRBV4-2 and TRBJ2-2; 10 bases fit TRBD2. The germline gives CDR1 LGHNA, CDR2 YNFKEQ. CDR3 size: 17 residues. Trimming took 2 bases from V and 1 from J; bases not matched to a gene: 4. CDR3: CASSQPLAGENTGELFF. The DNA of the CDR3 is TGTGCCAGCAGCCAACCGCTAGCGGGGGAGAACACCGGGGAGCTGTTTTTT.

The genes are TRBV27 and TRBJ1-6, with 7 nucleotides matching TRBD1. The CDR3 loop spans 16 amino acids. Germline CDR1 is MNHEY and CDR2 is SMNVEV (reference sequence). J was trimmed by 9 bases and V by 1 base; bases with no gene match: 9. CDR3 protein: CASSLWVRGTPSPLHF. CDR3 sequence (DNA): TGTGCCAGCAGTTTATGGGTCAGGGGGACACCTTCACCCCTCCACTTT.

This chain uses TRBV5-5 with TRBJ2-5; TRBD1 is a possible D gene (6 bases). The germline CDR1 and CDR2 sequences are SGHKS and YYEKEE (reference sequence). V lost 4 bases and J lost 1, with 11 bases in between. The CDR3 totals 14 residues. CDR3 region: CASSPDRRQETQYF. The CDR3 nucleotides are TGTGCCAGCAGCCCAGACAGGCGCCAAGAGACCCAGTACTTC.

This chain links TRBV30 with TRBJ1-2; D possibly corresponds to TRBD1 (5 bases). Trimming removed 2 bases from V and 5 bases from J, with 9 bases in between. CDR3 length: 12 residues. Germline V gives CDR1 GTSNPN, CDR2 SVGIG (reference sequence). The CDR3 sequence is CAWSPGVYGYTF. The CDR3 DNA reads TGTGCCTGGAGTCCGGGGGTATATGGCTACACCTTC.

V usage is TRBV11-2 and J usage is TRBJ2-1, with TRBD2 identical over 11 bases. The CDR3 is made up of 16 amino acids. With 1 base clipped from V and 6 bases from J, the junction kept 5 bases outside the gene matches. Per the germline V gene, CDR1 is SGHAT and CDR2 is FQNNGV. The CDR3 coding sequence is TGTGCCAGCAGCTTAGTAGCGGGGGGGCTGATCAATGAGCAGTTCTTC. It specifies CASSLVAGGLINEQFF.

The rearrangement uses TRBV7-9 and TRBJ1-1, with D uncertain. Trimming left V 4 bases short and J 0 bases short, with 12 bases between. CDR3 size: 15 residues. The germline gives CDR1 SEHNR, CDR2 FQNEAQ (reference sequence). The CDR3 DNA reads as TGTGCCAGCAGCTGGACGACCGTTATGAACACTGAAGCTTTCTTT. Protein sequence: CASSWTTVMNTEAFF.

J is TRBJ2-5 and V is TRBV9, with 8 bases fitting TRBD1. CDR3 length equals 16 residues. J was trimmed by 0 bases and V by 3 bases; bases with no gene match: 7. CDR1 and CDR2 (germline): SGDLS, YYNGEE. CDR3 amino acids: CASSERTGRYQETQYF. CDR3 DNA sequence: TGTGCCAGCAGCGAAAGGACAGGGAGGTACCAAGAGACCCAGTACTTC.

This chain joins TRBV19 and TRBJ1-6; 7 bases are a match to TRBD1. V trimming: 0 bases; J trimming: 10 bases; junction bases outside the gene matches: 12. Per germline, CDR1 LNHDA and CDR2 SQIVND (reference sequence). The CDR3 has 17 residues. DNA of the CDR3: TGTGCCAGTAGTATAGATTACGGGACAGCACCGGGATCACCCCTCCACTTT. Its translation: CASSIDYGTAPGSPLHF.

This chain's CDR3 is CASSLGSNQPQHF. The CDR3 nucleotides are TGTGCCAGCAGCTTAGGTAGCAATCAGCCCCAGCATTTT. The chain recombines TRBV11-2 with TRBJ1-5; D unresolved. V was trimmed by 1 base and J by 0 bases, leaving 1 base between them. Germline CDR1 is SGHAT and CDR2 is FQNNGV. The CDR3 spans 13 residues.